This section outlines one TCR beta chain sequence together with its context. Its target is unknown. The data were obtained in a study of T cell responses to AZD1222 COVID-19 vaccine. Regarding the study as a whole: Close to half of spike-specific TCRs reportedly recognize unmutated variant regions. Regions 160-218 and 743-854 dominated among vaccine-associated CD4 TCRs spanning spike.

V shed 6 bases and J shed 4 bases, with 3 bases lying between them. The CDR3 is 10 residues long. The assay was immunoSEQ multiplex PCR, and TCRdb's table has in-frame clones only and misses some. The sample includes about 140,000 clones, just over 90% of them seen just once. V usage is TRBV12-3 or TRBV12-4 and J usage is TRBJ1-1; no clear D. The sequence was obtained from an adult in good health. The input for sequencing was peripheral blood, taken on day 0 of AZD1222 vaccination. The CDR3 reads CASRSTEAFF. The CDR3 nucleotides are TGTGCCAGCAGATCCACTGAAGCTTTCTTT.